A single sample is the source of the 16 T cell receptor beta chains below, sequenced in a study of cytomegalovirus exposure and HLA in healthy donors. A multiplex PCR was run with 60 Vbeta primers and 13 Jbeta primers. The protocol was immunoSEQ multiplex PCR, while the TCRdb copy is restricted to in-frame clones and leaves out a portion. The table includes 90,000 to 120,000 clones, approximately 70% detected once. The sample taken for sequencing was PBMCs. The receptor set was obtained from a woman between 18 and 29 years old in good health and CMV-seropositive.

V usage is TRBV4-2 and J usage is TRBJ2-3; D is ambiguous. In germline, CDR1 is LGHNA, CDR2 YNFKEQ. This CDR3 region has 13 residues. V was trimmed by 0 bases and J by 5 bases, leaving 6 bases between them. CDR3 DNA sequence: TGTGCCAGCAGCCAAGATAAGCAAGATACGCAGTATTTT. It yields the protein CASSQDKQDTQYF.

The chain has TRBV21-1 and TRBJ2-7; TRBD2 is taken as the D call from the table, unchecked against the DNA. TRBV21-1 represents a pseudogene. The CDR3 loop spans 16 amino acids. CDR3 coding DNA: TGTGCCAGCAGCAAAGGGTCTAGCGAGATCTCCTACGAGCAGTACTTC. Residues: CASSKGSSEISYEQYF.

The chain joins TRBV28 to TRBJ1-4, with D unresolved. This CDR3 is 14 amino acids long. CDR1 is MDHEN and CDR2 is SYDVKM in the germline V gene. V was clipped by 2 bases and J by 0 bases, with 4 bases between them. The CDR3 coding sequence is TGTGCCAGCAGTTTAAGCCCAACTAATGAAAAACTGTTTTTT. Protein product: CASSLSPTNEKLFF.

V usage is TRBV28 and J usage is TRBJ2-7, with a weak D call TRBD1 (6 bases). The V gene lost 7 bases and the J gene lost 6 bases, with 13 bases spanning the gap. This CDR3 is built from 12 residues. Germline assignment: CDR1 MDHEN and CDR2 SYDVKM. CDR3 sequence: CASTRGWSEQYF. CDR3 DNA: TGTGCCAGCACCAGGGGATGGTCCGAGCAGTACTTC.

The V gene is TRBV7-3, the J gene TRBJ2-1; 9 bases agree with TRBD2. This CDR3 is 17 amino acids long. V dropped 4 bases and J dropped 5; count of bases not matched to a gene: 12. The germline V gene has CDR1 SGHTA and CDR2 FQGTGA. The DNA of the CDR3 is TGTGCCAGCAGCTCGCGATTTGGCGGGAGGGCCGACAATGAGCAGTTCTTC. Protein: CASSSRFGGRADNEQFF.

As concerns this clone: One junction end does not reproduce the germline sequence, and a read error may be involved. This chain joins TRBV27 and TRBJ2-7; 7 bases align to TRBD1. The CDR3 length is 18 residues. Germline V gives CDR1 MNHEY, CDR2 SMNVEV (reference sequence). The CDR3 DNA is TGTGTCAGCAGTCTGTGGGCCTCCAACCCGGGACAGATTTACGAGCAGTACTTC. Its translation is CVSSLWASNPGQIYEQYF.

V gene TRBV27 combines with J gene TRBJ1-5; no firm D call. Trimming shortened V by 4 bases and J by 0 bases, and 4 bases separated the two germline ends. CDR1 MNHEY and CDR2 SMNVEV come from the germline V gene (reference sequence). CDR3 length: 13 residues. The CDR3 nucleotides read TGTGCCAGCAGTTCAGTTAGCAATCAGCCCCAGCATTTT. Its protein is CASSSVSNQPQHF.

The CDR3 protein is CASSLGAGGPWEQYF. In nucleotides, the CDR3 is TGTGCCAGCAGCTTAGGAGCGGGAGGGCCTTGGGAGCAGTACTTC. This chain connects TRBV11-2 to TRBJ2-7; 10 positions agree with TRBD2. After removal of 1 base from V and 7 bases from J, the junction contained 7 bases not matched to a gene. CDR1 and CDR2 (germline): SGHAT, FQNNGV. CDR3 length: 15 residues.

This clone was seen many times. V is TRBV5-3 and J is TRBJ2-3, with D possibly being TRBD2 (6 bases). TRBV5-3 falls under the ORF class, with uncertain function. The V end lost 0 bases, the J end lost 4 bases, and 12 bases lay between the germline ends. There are 15 residues in the CDR3. The CDR3 region is CARSLAGERSDTQYF. CDR3 in DNA: TGTGCCAGAAGCTTGGCGGGGGAGCGGTCAGATACGCAGTATTTT.

V gene TRBV30 combines with J gene TRBJ2-5; possible D gene TRBD2, 6 bases. The length of the CDR3 is 14 residues. The germline gives CDR1 GTSNPN, CDR2 SVGIG (reference sequence). Trimming cost V 3 bases and J 5 bases, with 16 bases left between them. The CDR3, as DNA: TGTGCCTGGAGGAACAGGCTAGCGAGGGAGACCCAGTACTTC. As protein: CAWRNRLARETQYF.

J is TRBJ2-2 and V is TRBV12-5; 13 nucleotides agree with TRBD2. V lost 3 bases, J lost 0 bases, and 7 bases stayed unmatched. Per germline, CDR1 LGHNT and CDR2 FRNRAP. The CDR3 runs to 19 residues. The CDR3 coding sequence is TGTGCTAGTGGTTTCTGGTTGACTAGCGGGAGGCCGAACACCGGGGAGCTGTTTTTT. Amino acids: CASGFWLTSGRPNTGELFF.

The rearrangement joins TRBV29-1 to TRBJ1-3; D may be TRBD1 (6 bases). The germline CDR1 and CDR2 sequences are SQVTM and ANQGSEA. The germline V and J ends were trimmed by 6 bases and 3 bases, with 21 bases remaining between them. This CDR3 has 16 amino acids. CDR3 region: CSVLVVGQSLGNTIYF. CDR3 DNA: TGCAGCGTCCTAGTTGTAGGACAGAGCCTTGGAAACACCATATATTTT.

The table lists this clone with many counts. J is TRBJ2-3 and V is TRBV6-5, with D hard to call. Germline CDR1 MNHEY, CDR2 SVGAGI. V gave up 5 bases and J gave up 3 bases, with 6 bases separating them. The length of the CDR3 is 12 residues. The CDR3 region is CASSTVTDTQYF. The DNA of the CDR3 is TGTGCCAGCAGTACGGTGACAGATACGCAGTATTTT.

The chain uses TRBV30 and TRBJ2-2, with 10 bases aligning to TRBD2. The CDR3 contains 16 residues. Germline loops: CDR1 GTSNPN, CDR2 SVGIG (reference sequence). V lost 0 bases, J lost 8 bases, and 9 bases stayed unmatched. CDR3 residues: CAWSVPSGSGWGELFF. CDR3 sequence (DNA): TGTGCCTGGAGTGTACCTAGCGGGAGTGGTTGGGGGGAGCTGTTTTTT.

The rearrangement joins TRBV7-3 to TRBJ2-1, with a possible D match to TRBD2 (5 bases). V was clipped by 5 bases and J by 0 bases, with 11 bases between them. CDR1 is SGHTA, CDR2 FQGTGA, per germline. This CDR3 comprises 15 residues. CDR3 protein: CASSPLGSSYNEQFF. DNA for the CDR3: TGTGCCAGCAGCCCACTAGGTAGCTCCTACAATGAGCAGTTCTTC. Full variable domain (missing parts from reference TRBV7-3 and TRBJ2-1): GAGVSQTPSNKVTEKGKYVELRCDPISGHTALYWYRQSLGQGPEFLIYFQGTGAADDSGLPNDRFFAVRPEGSVSTLKIQRTERGDSAVYLCASSPLGSSYNEQFFGPGTRLTVL.

The chain has TRBV28 and TRBJ2-5; weak D call: TRBD2 (6 bases). This CDR3 spans 16 amino acids. V dropped 9 bases and J dropped 3 bases, with 23 bases sitting between them. CDR1 and CDR2 from the germline V gene are MDHEN and SYDVKM. The CDR3 coding sequence is TGTGCCAGAAACCGTTGGGGCAACCCGGGGGAAGAGACCCAGTACTTC. This codes for CARNRWGNPGEETQYF.